This TCR beta chain stems from a study of blood T cell repertoires in COVID-19. On the study more broadly: Sources were T cells, B-cell-depleted T cells, or PBMCs; the material itself was cDNA or gDNA.

Source study methods: Estimates of nucleated cell counts were drawn from the amplification of reference gene primers. TCRdb's copy holds only in-frame clones and misses some; the assay was immunoSEQ multiplex PCR. The DNA was the basis for D and trimming; V, J and clone size are from that table. The sample has some 90,000 clones, roughly 87% seen once. The CDR3 has 12 residues. The V gene lost 5 bases and the J gene lost 1 base, with 4 bases spanning the gap. Germline-derived CDR1 and CDR2 are SGHNT and YYREEE (reference sequence). The sequence was collected from a woman over 75 with active COVID-19. Sequencing was carried out using peripheral blood. V and J are TRBV5-4 and TRBJ1-3; no reliable D call. Written as DNA, the CDR3 is TGTGCCAGCAGTATGTCTGGAAACACCATATATTTT. Amino acids: CASSMSGNTIYF.